Following are 19 T cell receptor beta chains from one sample sequenced in a study of T cell responses to AZD1222 COVID-19 vaccine. Profiling relied on immunoSEQ multiplex PCR, and the TCRdb table lists in-frame clones only, not all of them. Its table lists about 140,000 clones. Sequencing was performed on peripheral blood. These receptors all stem from an adult in good health.

The chain recombines TRBV11-3 with TRBJ1-2; 9 nucleotides align to TRBD1. J lost 8 bases, V lost 0 bases, and 7 bases had no gene match. This CDR3 contains 15 residues. The germline V gene has CDR1 SGHNT and CDR2 YENEEA. CDR3 nucleotides: TGTGCCAGCAGCTTAGATCGAGGGACAGGGTCGGGCTACACCTTC. This codes for CASSLDRGTGSGYTF.

The chain uses TRBV5-1 and TRBJ2-5; D gene unclear. Between the trimmed V and J ends, which lost 6 bases and 2 bases, there was a span of 17 bases. CDR1 and CDR2 (germline): SGHRS, YFSETQ. The length of the CDR3 is 15 residues. The chain's CDR3 is CASTSMQPTQETQYF. CDR3 nucleotide sequence: TGCGCCAGCACCTCAATGCAGCCGACTCAAGAGACCCAGTACTTC.

The chain is built from TRBV19 and TRBJ1-3; possibly TRBD1 for D (5 bases). This CDR3 is built from 14 residues. Trimming shortened V by 7 bases and J by 0 bases, and 10 bases separated the two germline ends. From germline, CDR1 is LNHDA and CDR2 SQIVND (reference sequence). CDR3 region: CASTPGHSGNTIYF. DNA for the CDR3: TGTGCCAGTACCCCAGGGCACTCTGGAAACACCATATATTTT.

V gene TRBV28 combines with J gene TRBJ2-2, with D perhaps assigned TRBD1 or TRBD2 (6 bases each). CDR1 and CDR2 (germline): MDHEN, SYDVKM. Trimming cost V 4 bases and J 4 bases, with 19 bases left between them. The CDR3 is made up of 17 amino acids. CDR3 DNA sequence: TGTGCCAGCAGTTCAGGGGTGGCGGGGACGAGCACCGGGGAGCTGTTTTTT. Residues: CASSSGVAGTSTGELFF.

The chain recombines TRBV5-1 with TRBJ2-3, with 15 bases that match TRBD2. V lost 3 bases, J lost 0 bases, and 5 bases stayed unmatched. The CDR3 covers 18 residues. CDR1 and CDR2 from the germline V gene are SGHRS and YFSETQ. The CDR3 loop reads CASSSPGLAGGSTDTQYF. CDR3 sequence (DNA): TGCGCCAGCAGCTCCCCGGGACTAGCGGGGGGTAGCACAGATACGCAGTATTTT.

CDR3 protein: CASGSDESSYNEQFF. In DNA form, the CDR3 reads TGTGCCAGCGGATCTGATGAGAGCTCCTACAATGAGCAGTTCTTC. The chain recombines TRBV28 with TRBJ2-1; no reliable D call. The CDR3 covers 15 residues. Germline V CDR1 and CDR2: MDHEN, SYDVKM. V lost 8 bases, J lost 0 bases, and 14 bases lay in between.

The V gene is TRBV30, the J gene TRBJ2-7; D not certain. Germline V gene sequence: CDR1 GTSNPN, CDR2 SVGIG (reference sequence). Trimming shortened V by 3 bases and J by 13 bases, and 25 bases separated the two germline ends. The CDR3 totals 14 residues. CDR3 residues: CAWSATRYMSLKYF. The CDR3 coding sequence is TGTGCCTGGAGCGCCACCCGCTACATGTCACTGAAATACTTC.

The genes are TRBV4-2 and TRBJ1-5; D is uncertain. Germline CDR1 is LGHNA and CDR2 is YNFKEQ. Trimming cost V 0 bases and J 0 bases, with 9 bases left between them. The length of the CDR3 is 16 residues. The DNA for the CDR3 is TGTGCCAGCAGCCAAGATCCGGGATATAGCAATCAGCCCCAGCATTTT. Encoded protein: CASSQDPGYSNQPQHF.

Points on this clone: The same CDR3 also results from other DNA sequences found in this sample. The chain links TRBV15 to TRBJ1-3; TRBD1 is a possible D gene (6 bases). Germline V gene sequence: CDR1 LNHNV, CDR2 YYDKDF (reference sequence). Trimming stripped 0 bases from V and 4 bases from J, with 13 bases between. This CDR3 has 16 residues. CDR3 DNA: TGTGCCACCAGCAGAGACAGGGGACCCTCGGGAAACACCATATATTTT. Its protein is CATSRDRGPSGNTIYF. Full variable domain (rest looked up from reference TRBV15 and TRBJ1-3): DAMVIQNPRYQVTQFGKPVTLSCSQTLNHNVMYWYQQKSSQAPKLLFHYYDKDFNNEADTPDNFQSRRPNTSFCFLDIRSPGLGDTAMYLCATSRDRGPSGNTIYFGEGSWLTVV.

The V call is TRBV12-3 or TRBV12-4, the J call TRBJ1-2; no clear D. Deletions cut 7 bases from V and 5 bases from J, with 14 bases between. The CDR3 covers 13 residues. The DNA of the CDR3 is TGTGCCAGCACTTCGTCTCCGAGGTATGGCTACACCTTC. It translates to CASTSSPRYGYTF.

The chain recombines TRBV6-6 with TRBJ2-7; no clear D gene. This CDR3 has 12 residues. Germline CDR1 is MNHNY and CDR2 is SVGAGI (reference sequence). Trimming stripped 5 bases from V and 3 bases from J, with 8 bases between. The CDR3 coding sequence is TGTGCCAGCAGTCAGAGCAGCTACGAGCAGTACTTC. It codes for CASSQSSYEQYF.

The chain joins TRBV11-3 to TRBJ1-1; D perhaps matches TRBD1 (6 bases). V was trimmed by 8 bases and J by 0 bases, leaving 16 bases between them. Germline V gene lookup returns CDR1 SGHNT and CDR2 YENEEA. The CDR3 length is 15 residues. CDR3 coding DNA: TGTGCCAGCTGCACTTCAGGGGTCATGAACACTGAAGCTTTCTTT. It codes for CASCTSGVMNTEAFF. The full variable domain, with the rest looked up from reference TRBV11-3 and TRBJ1-1, is EAGVVQSPRYKIIEKKQPVAFWCNPISGHNTLYWYLQNLGQGPELLIRYENEEAVDDSQLPKDRFSAERLKGVDSTLKIQPAELGDSAVYLCASCTSGVMNTEAFFGQGTRLTVV.

This chain joins TRBV15 and TRBJ1-1; D remains unclear. Trimming cost V 3 bases and J 3 bases, with 11 bases left between them. CDR1 and CDR2 (germline): LNHNV, YYDKDF (reference sequence). This CDR3 has 14 residues. The CDR3 sequence is CATSSLYRDTEAFF. The DNA for the CDR3 is TGTGCCACCAGCAGCCTTTACCGGGACACTGAAGCTTTCTTT.

V gene TRBV28 combines with J gene TRBJ1-1; no firm D call. CDR1 MDHEN and CDR2 SYDVKM come from the germline V gene. V was cut by 6 bases and J by 1 base, with 9 bases left in between. The CDR3 has 13 amino acids. The DNA of the CDR3 is TGTGCCAGCAGCGGAGACACGAACACTGAAGCTTTCTTT. Translating it yields CASSGDTNTEAFF.

The chain couples TRBV5-1 to TRBJ1-2; D not resolved. CDR3 length equals 15 residues. Trimming left V 7 bases short and J 8 bases short, with 24 bases between. Germline V gene data show CDR1 as SGHRS and CDR2 as YFSETQ. DNA for the CDR3: TGCGCCAGCGCCCCCACGGGTCCCTTGGGCAGGGGCTACACCTTC. Its protein is CASAPTGPLGRGYTF.

CDR3 bases: TGCGCCAGCAGCCAAGTCGTGGACACTGAAGCTTTCTTT. Translation gives CASSQVVDTEAFF. The chain joins TRBV4-1 to TRBJ1-1; D unclear. The CDR3 extends over 13 amino acids. V lost 1 base, J lost 3 bases, and 6 bases lay in between. Germline CDR1 is MGHRA and CDR2 is YSYEKL.

The CDR3 sequence is CASRRLPDSNQPQHF. CDR3 sequence (DNA): TGTGCCAGCCGACGCCTGCCGGATAGCAATCAGCCCCAGCATTTT. The rearrangement links TRBV5-5 to TRBJ1-5; D gene unclear. Trimming pared 7 bases from V and 0 bases from J, leaving 14 bases between. This CDR3 spans 15 amino acids. Germline V gene data show CDR1 as SGHKS and CDR2 as YYEKEE (reference sequence).

This sequence joins TRBV27 and TRBJ2-3; D may be TRBD2 (6 bases). Germline CDR1 and CDR2: MNHEY and SMNVEV (reference sequence). The V end lost 6 bases, the J end lost 6 bases, and 16 bases lay between the germline ends. This CDR3 comprises 14 residues. The CDR3 DNA reads TGTGCCAGCAGCCGTCAGGGCAGCGGGGATACGCAGTATTTT. Amino acid sequence: CASSRQGSGDTQYF.

V is TRBV28 and J is TRBJ1-6; 7 nucleotides align to TRBD1. Trimming removed 6 bases from V and 7 bases from J; junction bases left unmatched: 9. Germline-derived CDR1 and CDR2 are MDHEN and SYDVKM. CDR3 length: 15 amino acids. This chain's CDR3 is CASRPGQVLNSPLHF. CDR3 bases: TGTGCCAGCAGACCTGGACAGGTCCTCAATTCACCCCTCCACTTT.